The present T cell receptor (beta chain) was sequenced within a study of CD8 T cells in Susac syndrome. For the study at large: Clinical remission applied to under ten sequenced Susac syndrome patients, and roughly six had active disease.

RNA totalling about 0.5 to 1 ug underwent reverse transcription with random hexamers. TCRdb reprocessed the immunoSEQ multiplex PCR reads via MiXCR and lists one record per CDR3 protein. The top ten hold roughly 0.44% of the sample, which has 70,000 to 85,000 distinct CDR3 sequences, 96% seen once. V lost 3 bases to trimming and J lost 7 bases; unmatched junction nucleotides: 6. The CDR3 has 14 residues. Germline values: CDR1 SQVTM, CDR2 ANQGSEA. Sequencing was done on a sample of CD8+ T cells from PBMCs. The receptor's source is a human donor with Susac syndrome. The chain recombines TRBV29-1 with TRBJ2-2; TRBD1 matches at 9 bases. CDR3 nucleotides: TGCAGCGTTGAGGACAGGGGATCGAGCGGGGAGCTGTTTTTT. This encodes CSVEDRGSSGELFF.